This TCR beta chain was retrieved from a study of CD8 T cells in ankylosing spondylitis. Study conclusions and caveats: Some motif variants were previously reported in reactive arthritis synovial fluid and blood. What seemed typical of ankylosing spondylitis blood was a TCR beta motif built from 7 or 8 highly homologous variants. Reportedly, significant enrichment of disease-linked clones occurred in matched ankylosing spondylitis synovial fluid.

Trimming left V 0 bases short and J 2 bases short, with 11 bases between. From germline, CDR1 is SGHRS and CDR2 YFSETQ. The CDR3 runs to 15 residues. With respect to this clonotype: Its specificity is unknown.

Making use of molecular barcodes, quantitative 5'-RACE generated TCR beta libraries. MiXCR was run by TCRdb on the 5' RACE reads, yielding one entry per CDR3 protein. There are roughly 38,000 distinct CDR3 sequences in the sample; 16% occur only once, and 35% to 50% lies in the top ten. This clonotype was sampled from a male donor with ankylosing spondylitis or in good health (not recorded which). This sequence joins TRBV5-1 and TRBJ1-1; possibly TRBD1 for D (5 bases). The sequenced material came from blood. CDR3 sequence: CASSLAGGLNTEAFF. The CDR3 coding sequence is TGCGCCAGCAGCTTGGCTGGGGGTTTAAACACTGAAGCTTTCTTT.